This T cell receptor beta chain is drawn from a study of blood T cells in healthy people across ages. Study observations and caveats: It was held that diversity estimates obtained from one million T cells represented underestimates. TCR beta diversity, measured per million T cells, fell in a roughly linear way with age.

The CDR3 is 16 amino acids. The J segment lost 6 bases and the V segment lost 0 bases, leaving 8 bases of the junction unmatched. CDR1 SGDLS and CDR2 YYNGEE come from the germline V gene. Worth noting for this clonotype: Antigen: not known.

Next came a second PCR, run for roughly 6 to 11 cycles, which used a sample-barcoded 5' primer along with a J-beta primer mix. Tags on each cDNA molecule came from a template-switch adaptor with 12 random nucleotides. MiXCR, applied by TCRdb to the 5' RACE reads, yields one record per CDR3 protein. This table has about 900,000 distinct CDR3 sequences, around 48% appearing once. The sample taken for sequencing was blood. The rearrangement links TRBV9 to TRBJ2-3, with TRBD1 identical over 9 bases. This receptor was obtained from a man in his thirties or forties in good health. The CDR3, as DNA: TGTGCCAGCAGCGTAGCTGGACAGGGGTTCATGGATACGCAGTATTTT. Translating it yields CASSVAGQGFMDTQYF. Variable domain in full (rest from reference TRBV9 and TRBJ2-3): DSGVTQTPKHLITATGQRVTLRCSPRSGDLSVYWYQQSLDQGLQFLIQYYNGEERAKGNILERFSAQQFPDLHSELNLSSLELGDSALYFCASSVAGQGFMDTQYFGPGTRLTVL.